The 14 T cell receptor beta chains reported below all come from one sample, sequenced in a study of cytomegalovirus exposure and HLA in healthy donors. This PCR relied on a set of 60 Vbeta primers and 13 Jbeta primers. Profiling relied on immunoSEQ multiplex PCR, and the TCRdb table lists in-frame clones only, not all of them. The data contain 110,000 or so clones, approximately 73% of them singletons. The sample was PBMCs. These receptors were obtained from a man aged 35 to 55 in good health and CMV-seronegative.

The chain combines TRBV6-6 with TRBJ1-1; 8 nucleotides line up with TRBD1. The CDR3 extends over 14 amino acids. Germline V gene data show CDR1 as MNHNY and CDR2 as SVGAGI (reference sequence). Trimming removed 6 bases from V and 4 bases from J; junction bases left unmatched: 7. CDR3 nucleotides: TGTGCCAGCAGCCGAGGACAGGGAAGCACTGAAGCTTTCTTT. Translated, it gives CASSRGQGSTEAFF.

The chain has TRBV10-3 and TRBJ2-7, with D maybe TRBD1 (6 bases). The CDR3 length is 14 residues. Germline loops: CDR1 ENHRY, CDR2 SYGVKD. V lost 6 bases, J lost 3 bases, and 15 bases lay in between. CDR3 protein: CAISVEDSYYEQYF. The CDR3 coding sequence is TGTGCCATCAGCGTAGAGGACAGTTACTACGAGCAGTACTTC.

The rearrangement joins TRBV4-1 to TRBJ2-7, with 11 bases identical to TRBD1. The CDR3 totals 15 residues. Germline V gene data show CDR1 as MGHRA and CDR2 as YSYEKL. J lost 4 bases, V lost 3 bases, and 5 bases had no gene match. The CDR3 region is CASSQGTGGTYEQYF. In DNA, the CDR3 is TGCGCCAGCAGCCAGGGGACAGGGGGAACATACGAGCAGTACTTC.

The chain recombines TRBV4-3 with TRBJ1-3; TRBD1 aligns across 9 bases. Germline V gene lookup returns CDR1 LGHNA and CDR2 YSLEER. The CDR3 sequence is 19 residues long. Trimming at V came to 2 bases and at J to 1 base, leaving 12 bases not matched to a gene. CDR3 amino acids: CASSQHVETGGASGNTIYF. CDR3 nucleotide sequence: TGCGCCAGCAGCCAACACGTGGAAACAGGGGGCGCGTCTGGAAACACCATATATTTT.

This clone occurred once. This chain joins TRBV27 and TRBJ1-4; D uncertain. V lost 6 bases and J 0 bases, leaving 11 bases between the germline ends. Germline assignment: CDR1 MNHEY and CDR2 SMNVEV (reference sequence). This CDR3 has 15 residues. The CDR3 coding sequence is TGTGCCAGCAGGTTGGCAACAGCAACTAATGAAAAACTGTTTTTT. Amino acids: CASRLATATNEKLFF.

V and J are TRBV30 and TRBJ2-7, with a tentative D call TRBD2 (7 bases). Germline assignment: CDR1 GTSNPN and CDR2 SVGIG (reference sequence). The CDR3 totals 12 residues. Between the trimmed V and J ends, which lost 5 bases and 3 bases, there was a span of 11 bases. In DNA form, the CDR3 reads TGTGCCTGGCGGAGGGGGGGCTACGAGCAGTACTTC. The encoded protein is CAWRRGGYEQYF. The whole variable domain, remainder taken from reference TRBV30 and TRBJ2-7, is SQTIHQWPATLVQPVGSPLSLECTVEGTSNPNLYWYRQAAGRGLQLLFYSVGIGQISSEVPQNLSASRPQDRQFILSSKKLLLSDSGFYLCAWRRGGYEQYFGPGTRLTVT.

The table lists this clone with a few counts. The chain is built from TRBV6-1 and TRBJ2-3, with D possibly being TRBD1 (6 bases). From germline, CDR1 is MNHNS and CDR2 SASEGT. V lost 8 bases, J lost 0 bases, and 15 bases lay in between. The CDR3 is 15 amino acids. CDR3 DNA: TGTGCCAGCTCCATGGACAGAACTAGCACAGATACGCAGTATTTT. Translated: CASSMDRTSTDTQYF.

The J gene is TRBJ1-2, the V gene TRBV5-5; 10 nucleotides agree with TRBD1. CDR3 length: 15 residues. Germline-derived CDR1 and CDR2 are SGHKS and YYEKEE (reference sequence). Germline trimming cut 4 bases from V and 3 bases from J; bases unmatched to any gene: 6. The chain's CDR3 is CASSKTGTGDYGYTF. CDR3 DNA sequence: TGTGCCAGCAGCAAAACCGGGACAGGGGACTATGGCTACACCTTC.

V usage is TRBV7-9 and J usage is TRBJ2-7; 9 bases are shared with TRBD1. From germline, CDR1 is SEHNR and CDR2 FQNEAQ (reference sequence). The length of the CDR3 is 14 residues. Unmatched junction bases numbered 3, after V lost 4 bases and J lost 2 bases. This CDR3 reads CASSSGTGTYEQYF. CDR3 nucleotide sequence: TGTGCCAGCAGCTCAGGGACAGGGACCTACGAGCAGTACTTC.

The rearrangement links TRBV4-2 to TRBJ2-3, with 10 bases lining up with TRBD2. Germline-derived CDR1 and CDR2 are LGHNA and YNFKEQ. The CDR3 has 16 amino acids. With 1 base clipped from V and 5 bases from J, the junction kept 6 bases outside the gene matches. Here the CDR3 DNA reads TGTGCCAGCAGCCAAGTAGCGGGGGGACATAAAGATACGCAGTATTTT. Its protein is CASSQVAGGHKDTQYF.

The chain couples TRBV5-1 to TRBJ2-7, with D perhaps matching TRBD2 (5 bases). The V and J ends lost 0 bases and 0 bases respectively, with 7 bases between them. CDR3 length equals 14 residues. Germline CDR1 is SGHRS and CDR2 is YFSETQ. DNA for the CDR3: TGCGCCAGCAGCTTGGCGGGAAGCTCCTACGAGCAGTACTTC. Its translation is CASSLAGSSYEQYF.

This rearrangement joins TRBV7-9 to TRBJ2-5, with 8 nucleotides matching TRBD1. The CDR3 spans 14 residues. Trimming took 2 bases from V and 2 from J; bases not matched to a gene: 1. Per germline, CDR1 SEHNR and CDR2 FQNEAQ (reference sequence). The CDR3 DNA sequence: TGTGCCAGCAGCTTACAGGGGGCTCAAGAGACCCAGTACTTC. This translates into CASSLQGAQETQYF.

The chain joins TRBV7-6 to TRBJ2-1; 12 nucleotides match TRBD2. Germline trimming cut 5 bases from V and 9 bases from J; bases unmatched to any gene: 8. The CDR3 sequence is 15 residues long. Germline V gene sequence: CDR1 SGHVS, CDR2 FNYEAQ. The CDR3 nucleotides are TGTGCCAGCAGCATCCTAGCGGGGGGGCGGGGTGAGCAGTTCTTC. It yields the protein CASSILAGGRGEQFF.

This clone has only a few counts. The J gene is TRBJ1-5, the V gene TRBV9; 8 nucleotides line up with TRBD1. This CDR3 spans 15 amino acids. Germline CDR1 reads SGDLS; CDR2 reads YYNGEE. The V gene end was trimmed by 3 bases and the J gene end by 3 bases; junction bases not matched to a gene: 5. The CDR3 DNA reads as TGTGCCAGCAGCGCTCCGGGACAGGACAATCAGCCCCAGCATTTT. Protein product: CASSAPGQDNQPQHF.